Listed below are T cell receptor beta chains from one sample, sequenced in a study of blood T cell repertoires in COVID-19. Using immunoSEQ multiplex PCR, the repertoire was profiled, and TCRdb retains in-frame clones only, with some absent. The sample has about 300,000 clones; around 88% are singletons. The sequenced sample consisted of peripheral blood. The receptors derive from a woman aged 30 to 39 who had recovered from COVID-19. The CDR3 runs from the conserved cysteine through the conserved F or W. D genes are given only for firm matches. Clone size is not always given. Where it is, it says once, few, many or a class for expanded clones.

CDR3 protein: CASSLDRGHVGELFF
CDR3 DNA: TGTGCCAGCAGCCTGGACAGGGGGCATGTCGGGGAGCTGTTTTTT
J gene: TRBJ2-2
V gene: TRBV3-1/TRBV3-2
clone size: once
D gene: TRBD1

CDR3 protein: CASSVQGTDTQYF
CDR3 DNA: TGTGCCAGCAGCGTACAGGGCACAGATACGCAGTATTTT
J gene: TRBJ2-3
V gene: TRBV9
clone size: .
D gene: .

CDR3 protein: CASSLVGGKETQYF
CDR3 DNA: TGTGCCAGCAGCTTAGTCGGGGGAAAGGAGACCCAGTACTTC
J gene: TRBJ2-5
V gene: TRBV7-2
clone size: .
D gene: .

CDR3 protein: CSAGGGSQETQYF
CDR3 DNA: TGCAGCGCCGGGGGGGGCAGCCAAGAGACCCAGTACTTC
J gene: TRBJ2-5
V gene: TRBV29-1
clone size: .
D gene: TRBD2

CDR3 protein: CASSQSAQRNTEAFF
CDR3 DNA: TGTGCCAGCAGCCAATCGGCACAGAGGAACACTGAAGCTTTCTTT
J gene: TRBJ1-1
V gene: TRBV16
clone size: .
D gene: .

CDR3 protein: CATGLAGRRDEQFF
CDR3 DNA: TGTGCCACAGGACTAGCGGGGCGAAGAGATGAGCAGTTCTTC
J gene: TRBJ2-1
V gene: TRBV6-5
clone size: .
D gene: TRBD2

CDR3 protein: CASSPGGTYNEQFF
CDR3 DNA: TGTGCCAGCAGCCCGGGGGGCACCTACAATGAGCAGTTCTTC
J gene: TRBJ2-1
V gene: TRBV5-4
clone size: .
D gene: .

CDR3 protein: CASSDSLGRGTEAFF
CDR3 DNA: TGTGCCAGCAGCGACTCCCTTGGGAGGGGCACTGAAGCTTTCTTT
J gene: TRBJ1-1
V gene: TRBV6-5
clone size: .
D gene: .

CDR3 protein: CASSRWRGYTF
CDR3 DNA: TGTGCCAGCTCGAGGTGGCGGGGCTACACCTTC
J gene: TRBJ1-2
V gene: TRBV7-9
clone size: .
D gene: .

CDR3 protein: CSVVAEYLQWEQFF
CDR3 DNA: TGCAGCGTTGTAGCTGAGTACCTACAATGGGAGCAGTTCTTC
J gene: TRBJ2-1
V gene: TRBV29-1
clone size: .
D gene: .

CDR3 protein: CASSQDDSTPLHF
CDR3 DNA: TGCGCCAGCAGCCAAGATGACAGCACACCCCTCCACTTT
J gene: TRBJ1-6
V gene: TRBV4-1
clone size: .
D gene: .

CDR3 protein: CATSRDGNRYNEQFF
CDR3 DNA: TGTGCCACCAGCAGGGATGGAAACAGATACAATGAGCAGTTCTTC
J gene: TRBJ2-1
V gene: TRBV15
clone size: .
D gene: .

CDR3 protein: CASSLGGYGQPQHF
CDR3 DNA: TGTGCCAGCAGCTTAGGAGGGTATGGACAGCCCCAGCATTTT
J gene: TRBJ1-5
V gene: TRBV7-9
clone size: .
D gene: .

CDR3 protein: CASGVPGGGARNTQYF
CDR3 DNA: TGTGCCAGCGGGGTTCCGGGCGGGGGGGCCCGAAATACGCAGTATTTT
J gene: TRBJ2-3
V gene: TRBV2
clone size: .
D gene: TRBD2

CDR3 protein: CASSYDTNQPQHF
CDR3 DNA: TGTGCCAGCAGTTACGACACCAATCAGCCCCAGCATTTT
J gene: TRBJ1-5
V gene: TRBV6-5
clone size: .
D gene: .

CDR3 protein: CASSAGQGSPEAFF
CDR3 DNA: TGTGCCAGCTCGGCGGGACAGGGGAGCCCTGAAGCTTTCTTT
J gene: TRBJ1-1
V gene: TRBV18
clone size: few
D gene: TRBD1

CDR3 protein: CASGQGAGSYEQYF
CDR3 DNA: TGCGCCAGCGGACAGGGGGCAGGCTCCTACGAGCAGTACTTC
J gene: TRBJ2-7
V gene: TRBV4-1
clone size: once
D gene: TRBD1

CDR3 protein: CASRQVVYEQYF
CDR3 DNA: TGTGCCAGCAGGCAGGTCGTGTACGAGCAGTACTTC
J gene: TRBJ2-7
V gene: TRBV21-1
clone size: .
D gene: .

CDR3 protein: CASSLTTSGGTDTQYF
CDR3 DNA: TGTGCCAGCAGTTTAACGACTAGCGGGGGCACAGATACGCAGTATTTT
J gene: TRBJ2-3
V gene: TRBV6-5
clone size: once
D gene: TRBD2

CDR3 protein: CAWSQRIRRDTEAFF
CDR3 DNA: TGTGCCTGGAGTCAAAGGATCCGGCGGGACACTGAAGCTTTCTTT
J gene: TRBJ1-1
V gene: TRBV30
clone size: .
D gene: .

CDR3 protein: CASSGGGHDYGYTF
CDR3 DNA: TGCGCCAGCAGTGGCGGGGGACACGACTATGGCTACACCTTC
J gene: TRBJ1-2
V gene: TRBV10-2
clone size: few
D gene: .

CDR3 protein: CASTPGGDLDTQYF
CDR3 DNA: TGTGCCAGCACCCCAGGGGGCGATTTAGATACGCAGTATTTT
J gene: TRBJ2-3
V gene: TRBV2
clone size: .
D gene: TRBD1

CDR3 protein: CSASTGVQGAGSGANVLTF
CDR3 DNA: TGCAGTGCTAGTACAGGGGTACAGGGGGCCGGCTCTGGGGCCAACGTCCTGACTTTC
J gene: TRBJ2-6
V gene: TRBV20-1
clone size: few
D gene: TRBD1

CDR3 protein: CASRYGQGASMNTEAFF
CDR3 DNA: TGTGCCAGTAGATATGGACAGGGGGCCTCAATGAACACTGAAGCTTTCTTT
J gene: TRBJ1-1
V gene: TRBV19
clone size: .
D gene: TRBD1